One sample yielded the 16 T cell receptor beta chains listed below, sequenced in a study of cytomegalovirus exposure and HLA in healthy donors. The PCR was carried out with 60 Vbeta primers and 13 Jbeta primers. The method was immunoSEQ multiplex PCR; TCRdb's version includes in-frame clones alone and lacks a portion of them. Of 50,000 or so clones in the sample, around 79% were seen once. What was sequenced was PBMCs. These receptor sequences come from a female donor in good health and CMV-seronegative.

The rearrangement links TRBV4-3 to TRBJ2-6; D gene unclear. V lost 0 bases and J lost 0, with 6 bases in between. Germline V gene sequence: CDR1 LGHNA, CDR2 YSLEER. The length of the CDR3 is 16 residues. The CDR3 spells CASSQDTSSGANVLTF. CDR3 DNA sequence: TGCGCCAGCAGCCAAGATACCAGCTCTGGGGCCAACGTCCTGACTTTC.

A remark on this clone: This CDR3 is also generated by other DNA sequences in the sample. The chain recombines TRBV15 with TRBJ2-1; 7 nucleotides match TRBD1. Germline CDR1 reads LNHNV; CDR2 reads YYDKDF (reference sequence). V gave up 3 bases and J gave up 8 bases; unmatched junction bases: 10. There are 15 residues in the CDR3. The CDR3 coding sequence is TGTGCCACCAGCAGTAGGGCAGGGGGATCGGATGAGCAGTTCTTC. Its translation is CATSSRAGGSDEQFF. The full variable domain, completed using reference TRBV15 and TRBJ2-1, is DAMVIQNPRYQVTQFGKPVTLSCSQTLNHNVMYWYQQKSSQAPKLLFHYYDKDFNNEADTPDNFQSRRPNTSFCFLDIRSPGLGDTAMYLCATSSRAGGSDEQFFGPGTRLTVL.

The gene calls are TRBV28 and TRBJ2-3; 8 bases are shared with TRBD2. The CDR3 covers 15 residues. Trimming removed 3 bases from V and 1 base from J; junction bases left unmatched: 3. Germline CDR1 reads MDHEN; CDR2 reads SYDVKM. This CDR3 reads CASSLLSGGTDTQYF. The CDR3 region has the DNA TGTGCCAGCAGTTTGCTTAGCGGGGGCACAGATACGCAGTATTTT.

This chain connects TRBV30 to TRBJ2-5, with a weak D call TRBD1 (6 bases). V shed 4 bases and J shed 5 bases, with 11 bases lying between them. The CDR3 has 12 amino acids. In germline, CDR1 is GTSNPN, CDR2 SVGIG (reference sequence). CDR3 sequence (DNA): TGTGCCTGGACCCCCCAGGGGGAGACCCAGTACTTC. Amino acids: CAWTPQGETQYF.

This clone was recorded once. This chain joins TRBV4-2 and TRBJ1-1; unclear D gene. V dropped 0 bases and J dropped 4 bases, with 9 bases sitting between them. Per the germline V gene, CDR1 is LGHNA and CDR2 is YNFKEQ. CDR3 length: 14 residues. Here the CDR3 reads CASSQDEVVTEAFF. CDR3 nucleotide sequence: TGTGCCAGCAGCCAAGATGAAGTAGTCACTGAAGCTTTCTTT.

A note on this clone: Other DNA sequences from this sample encode an identical CDR3 as well. The rearrangement links TRBV5-1 to TRBJ1-6; no clear D. Looked up from germline, CDR1 is SGHRS and CDR2 is YFSETQ. V was cut by 4 bases and J by 6 bases, with 8 bases left in between. The CDR3 runs 13 residues. In DNA form, the CDR3 reads TGCGCCAGCAGCACGAACAGTAATTCACCCCTCCACTTT. Amino acid sequence: CASSTNSNSPLHF.

CDR3 region: CASSVAGGAETQYF. CDR3 DNA: TGTGCCAGCAGCGTAGCCGGGGGGGCGGAGACCCAGTACTTC. V gene TRBV9 combines with J gene TRBJ2-5; 8 bases fit TRBD2. Germline CDR1 and CDR2: SGDLS and YYNGEE. The CDR3 has 14 residues. Losses at the gene ends were 0 bases for V and 5 bases for J; bases not matched to a gene: 3.

The rearrangement uses TRBV2 and TRBJ2-3; 7 bases are a match to TRBD2. The V segment lost 5 bases and the J segment 5 bases; nucleotides outside the gene matches: 10. Germline CDR1 is SNHLY and CDR2 is FYNNEI. The CDR3 consists of 15 residues. The CDR3 here is CASSPERGAGDTQYF. The CDR3 bases are TGTGCCAGCAGTCCTGAGCGGGGAGCTGGAGATACGCAGTATTTT.

The J gene is TRBJ2-7, the V gene TRBV5-1; 11 bases map to TRBD1. V shed 3 bases, J shed 4 bases, and the junction held 6 bases outside the gene matches. Looked up from germline, CDR1 is SGHRS and CDR2 is YFSETQ. The CDR3 has 15 residues. The CDR3 region is CASSYDGQGAYEQYF. CDR3 in DNA: TGCGCCAGCAGCTACGACGGACAGGGGGCATACGAGCAGTACTTC.

The chain has TRBV18 and TRBJ1-5; maybe TRBD1 (6 bases). This CDR3 has 14 residues. Trimming took off 3 bases at V and 5 bases at J, with 11 bases between the two ends. Per the germline V gene, CDR1 is KGHSH and CDR2 is LQKENI. The CDR3 region has the DNA TGTGCCAGCTCACCGACAGGCGCAGATCAGCCCCAGCATTTT. It translates to CASSPTGADQPQHF. The full variable domain, rest sourced from reference TRBV18 and TRBJ1-5, is NAGVMQNPRHLVRRRGQEARLRCSPMKGHSHVYWYRQLPEEGLKFMVYLQKENIIDESGMPKERFSAEFPKEGPSILRIQQVVRGDSAAYFCASSPTGADQPQHFGDGTRLSIL.

There are a few counts of this clone. Other DNA sequences within the sample encode an identical CDR3. The chain has TRBV11-2 and TRBJ2-1; the match to TRBD2 covers 9 bases. Germline values: CDR1 SGHAT, CDR2 FQNNGV. J lost 4 bases, V lost 1 base, and 2 bases had no gene match. The CDR3 is 15 residues long. CDR3 in amino acids: CASSLGGLAYNEQFF. The CDR3 nucleotides are TGTGCCAGCAGCTTAGGGGGACTAGCTTACAATGAGCAGTTCTTC.

The CDR3 DNA follows: TGTGCCAGCACAACACAGGATGGGCCACCAGGCGAGCAGTACTTC. Its protein is CASTTQDGPPGEQYF. This chain connects TRBV28 to TRBJ2-7; weak D call: TRBD1 (5 bases). Trimming stripped 7 bases from V and 6 bases from J, with 22 bases between. From germline, CDR1 is MDHEN and CDR2 SYDVKM. This CDR3 has 15 residues.

V usage is TRBV7-6 and J usage is TRBJ2-3; 8 nucleotides align to TRBD2. The CDR3 runs to 14 residues. CDR1 is SGHVS, CDR2 FNYEAQ, per germline. The trim removed 7 bases at V and 2 bases at J, leaving 5 bases unmatched. The CDR3 reads CASKKRESTDTQYF. The CDR3 DNA sequence: TGTGCCAGCAAAAAGCGGGAGTCCACAGATACGCAGTATTTT.

This clone has a handful of counts. This sequence joins TRBV28 and TRBJ1-4; maybe TRBD1 (6 bases). Germline V CDR1 and CDR2: MDHEN, SYDVKM. Trimming cost V 4 bases and J 3 bases, with 21 bases left between them. There are 18 residues in the CDR3. CDR3 loop: CASSWRPQQGRSNEKLFF. CDR3 nucleotide sequence: TGTGCCAGCAGTTGGCGTCCTCAACAGGGAAGGTCTAATGAAAAACTGTTTTTT.

This clone has just a few counts. The chain employs TRBV19 and TRBJ2-3; 13 nucleotides line up with TRBD2. The CDR3 contains 16 residues. Germline CDR1 and CDR2: LNHDA and SQIVND (reference sequence). With V trimmed by 5 bases and J by 9 bases, 11 bases remained unmatched. The CDR3 is CASSHGTSGDRRTQYF. The CDR3 bases are TGTGCCAGTAGTCATGGGACTAGCGGGGACCGGAGGACGCAGTATTTT.

The rearrangement uses TRBV4-2 and TRBJ2-5, with D possibly matching TRBD2 (6 bases). CDR1 and CDR2 (germline): LGHNA, YNFKEQ. V lost 4 bases and J 5 bases, leaving 14 bases between the germline ends. The CDR3 consists of 14 residues. The CDR3 protein is CASSPDGGLETQYF. The CDR3 DNA reads as TGTGCCAGCAGCCCTGACGGAGGGTTGGAGACCCAGTACTTC.